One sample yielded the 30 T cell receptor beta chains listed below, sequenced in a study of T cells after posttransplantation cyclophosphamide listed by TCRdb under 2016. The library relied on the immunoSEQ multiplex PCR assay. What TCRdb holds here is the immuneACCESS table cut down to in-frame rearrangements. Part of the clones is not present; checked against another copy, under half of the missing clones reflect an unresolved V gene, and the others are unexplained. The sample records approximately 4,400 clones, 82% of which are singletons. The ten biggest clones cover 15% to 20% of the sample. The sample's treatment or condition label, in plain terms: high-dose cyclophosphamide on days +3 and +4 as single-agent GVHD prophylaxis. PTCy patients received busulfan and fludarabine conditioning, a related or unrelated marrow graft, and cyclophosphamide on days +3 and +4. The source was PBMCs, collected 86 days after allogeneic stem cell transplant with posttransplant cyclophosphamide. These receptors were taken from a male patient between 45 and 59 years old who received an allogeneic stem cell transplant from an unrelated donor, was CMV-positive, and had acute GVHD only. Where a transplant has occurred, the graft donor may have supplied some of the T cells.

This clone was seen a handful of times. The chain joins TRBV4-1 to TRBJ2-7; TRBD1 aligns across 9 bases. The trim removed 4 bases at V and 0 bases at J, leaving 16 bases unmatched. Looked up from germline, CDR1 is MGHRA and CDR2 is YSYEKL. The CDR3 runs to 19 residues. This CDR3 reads CASSPLGGQGPGLSYEQYF. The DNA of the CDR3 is TGCGCCAGCAGCCCGCTCGGAGGACAGGGGCCAGGCCTCTCCTACGAGCAGTACTTC.

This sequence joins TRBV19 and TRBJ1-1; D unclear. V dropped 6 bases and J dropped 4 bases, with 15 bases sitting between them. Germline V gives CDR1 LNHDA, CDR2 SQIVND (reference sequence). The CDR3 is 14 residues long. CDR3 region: CASRTEPGGTEAFF. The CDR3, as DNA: TGTGCCAGTAGAACCGAACCAGGTGGCACTGAAGCTTTCTTT.

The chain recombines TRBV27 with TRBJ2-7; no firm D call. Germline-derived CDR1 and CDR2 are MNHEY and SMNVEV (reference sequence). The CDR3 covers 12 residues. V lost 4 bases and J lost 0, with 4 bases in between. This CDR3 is CASSSSSYEQYF. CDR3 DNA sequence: TGTGCCAGCAGTTCCAGCTCCTACGAGCAGTACTTC.

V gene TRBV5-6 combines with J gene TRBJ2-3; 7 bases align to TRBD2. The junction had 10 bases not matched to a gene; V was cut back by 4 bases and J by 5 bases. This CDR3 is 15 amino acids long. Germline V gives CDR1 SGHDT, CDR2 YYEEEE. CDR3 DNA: TGTGCCAGCAGCATCTGGGCGGGAGCGGAAGATACGCAGTATTTT. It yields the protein CASSIWAGAEDTQYF.

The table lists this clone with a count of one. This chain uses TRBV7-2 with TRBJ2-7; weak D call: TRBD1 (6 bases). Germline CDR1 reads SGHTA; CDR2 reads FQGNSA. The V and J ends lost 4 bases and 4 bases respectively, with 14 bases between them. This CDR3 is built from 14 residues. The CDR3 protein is CASSSGTRTYEQYF. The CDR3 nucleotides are TGTGCCAGCAGCTCCGGGACACGCACATACGAGCAGTACTTC.

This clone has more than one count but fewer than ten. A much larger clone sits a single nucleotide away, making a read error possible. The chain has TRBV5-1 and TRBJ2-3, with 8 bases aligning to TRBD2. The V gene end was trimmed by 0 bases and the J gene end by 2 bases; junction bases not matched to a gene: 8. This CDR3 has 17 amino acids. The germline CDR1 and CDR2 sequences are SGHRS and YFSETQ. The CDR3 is CASSLGGRGAFTDTQYF. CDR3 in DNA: TGCGCCAGCAGCTTGGGGGGGCGGGGGGCATTCACAGATACGCAGTATTTT.

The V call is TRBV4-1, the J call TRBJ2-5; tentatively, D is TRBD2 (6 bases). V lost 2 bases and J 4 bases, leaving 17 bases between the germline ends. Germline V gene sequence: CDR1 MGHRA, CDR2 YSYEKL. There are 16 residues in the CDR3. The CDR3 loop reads CASSQTEGPAPETQYF. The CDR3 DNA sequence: TGCGCCAGCAGCCAAACGGAGGGACCAGCGCCAGAGACCCAGTACTTC.

The CDR3 region has the DNA TGTGCCAGCAGCTTAGCGGGAAGGGGTCGGGACGAGCAGTACTTC. Encoded protein: CASSLAGRGRDEQYF. The chain employs TRBV7-6 and TRBJ2-7; TRBD1 is a possible D gene (5 bases). Germline lookup yields CDR1 SGHVS and CDR2 FNYEAQ. The V gene lost 0 bases and the J gene lost 5 bases, with 14 bases spanning the gap. The CDR3 runs 15 residues.

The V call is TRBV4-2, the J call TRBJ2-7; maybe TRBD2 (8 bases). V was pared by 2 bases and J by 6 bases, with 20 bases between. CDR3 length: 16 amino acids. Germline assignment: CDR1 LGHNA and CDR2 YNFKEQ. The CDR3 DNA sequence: TGTGCCAGCAGCCAATTTATAGCGGGACAGAGGGGCGAGCAGTACTTC. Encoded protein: CASSQFIAGQRGEQYF.

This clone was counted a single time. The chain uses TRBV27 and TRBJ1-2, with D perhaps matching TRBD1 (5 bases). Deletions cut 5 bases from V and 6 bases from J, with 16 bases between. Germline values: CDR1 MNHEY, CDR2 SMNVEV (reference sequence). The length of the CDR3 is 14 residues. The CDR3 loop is CASSGQTGLDGYTF. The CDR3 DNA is TGTGCCAGCAGTGGACAAACGGGTCTCGATGGCTACACCTTC.

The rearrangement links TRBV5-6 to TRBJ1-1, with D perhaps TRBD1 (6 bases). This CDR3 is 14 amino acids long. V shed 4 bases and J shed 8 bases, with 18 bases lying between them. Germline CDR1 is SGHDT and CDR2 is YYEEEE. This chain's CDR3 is CASSMRQVRAEAFF. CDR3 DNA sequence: TGTGCCAGCAGCATGCGACAGGTTCGCGCAGAAGCTTTCTTT.

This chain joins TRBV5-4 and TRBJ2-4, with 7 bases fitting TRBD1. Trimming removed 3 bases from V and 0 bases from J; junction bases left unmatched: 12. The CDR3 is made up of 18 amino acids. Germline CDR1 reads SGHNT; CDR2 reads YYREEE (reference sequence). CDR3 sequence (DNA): TGTGCCAGCAGCTCCGGGACAGAGAGAATTCTAGCCAAAAACATTCAGTACTTC. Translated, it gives CASSSGTERILAKNIQYF.

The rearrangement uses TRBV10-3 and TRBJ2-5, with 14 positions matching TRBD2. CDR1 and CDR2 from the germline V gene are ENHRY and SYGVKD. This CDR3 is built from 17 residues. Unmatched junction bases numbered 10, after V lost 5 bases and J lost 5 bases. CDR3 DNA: TGTGCCATCAGTCCCCTCCCCGGACTAGCGGGAGGTGAGACCCAGTACTTC. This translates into CAISPLPGLAGGETQYF.

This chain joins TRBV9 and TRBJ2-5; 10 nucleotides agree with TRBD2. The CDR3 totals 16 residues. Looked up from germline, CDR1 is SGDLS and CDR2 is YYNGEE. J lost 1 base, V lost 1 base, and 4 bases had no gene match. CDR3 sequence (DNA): TGTGCCAGCAGCGTATCTAGCGGGGGCTCCCAAGAGACCCAGTACTTC. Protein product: CASSVSSGGSQETQYF.

The CDR3 DNA reads as TGTGCCAGCAGCTTCGACTTGGATACGCAGTATTTT. Encoded protein: CASSFDLDTQYF. This sequence joins TRBV7-2 and TRBJ2-3; D gene uncertain. Trimming stripped 3 bases from V and 6 bases from J, with 7 bases between. Germline CDR1 SGHTA, CDR2 FQGNSA. The CDR3 contains 12 residues.

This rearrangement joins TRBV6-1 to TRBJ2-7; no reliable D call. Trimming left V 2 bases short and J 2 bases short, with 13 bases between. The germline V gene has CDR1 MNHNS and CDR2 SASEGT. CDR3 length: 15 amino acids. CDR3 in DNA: TGTGCCAGCAGTGAACCAGCGATGGGTACCTACGAGCAGTACTTC. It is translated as CASSEPAMGTYEQYF.

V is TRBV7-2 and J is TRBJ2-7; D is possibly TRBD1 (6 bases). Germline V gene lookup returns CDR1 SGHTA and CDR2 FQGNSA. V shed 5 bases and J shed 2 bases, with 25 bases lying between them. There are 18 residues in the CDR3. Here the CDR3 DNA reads TGTGCCAGCAGCCCTGGATTAGGTGGGACACGCAGAGCCTACGAGCAGTACTTC. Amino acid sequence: CASSPGLGGTRRAYEQYF.

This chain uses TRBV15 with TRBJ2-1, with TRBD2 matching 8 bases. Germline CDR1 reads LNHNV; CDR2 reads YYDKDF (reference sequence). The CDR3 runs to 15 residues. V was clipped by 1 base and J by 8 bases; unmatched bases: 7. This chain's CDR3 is CATSRAPGLAYEQFF. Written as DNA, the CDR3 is TGTGCCACCAGCAGAGCGCCCGGACTAGCCTATGAGCAGTTCTTC.

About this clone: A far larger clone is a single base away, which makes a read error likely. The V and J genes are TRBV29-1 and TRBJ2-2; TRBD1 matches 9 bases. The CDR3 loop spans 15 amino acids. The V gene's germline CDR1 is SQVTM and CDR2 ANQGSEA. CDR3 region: CSVGGDRVESGELLF. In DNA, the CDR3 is TGCAGCGTTGGTGGGGACAGGGTAGAGAGCGGGGAGCTGCTTTTT.

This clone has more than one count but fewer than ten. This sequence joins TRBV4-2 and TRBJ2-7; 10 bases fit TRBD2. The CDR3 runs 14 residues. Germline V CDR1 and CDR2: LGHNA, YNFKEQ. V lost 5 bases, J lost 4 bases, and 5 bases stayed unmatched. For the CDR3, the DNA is TGTGCCAGCAGCTTGAGCGGGAGGGGGTACGAGCAGTACTTC. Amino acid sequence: CASSLSGRGYEQYF.

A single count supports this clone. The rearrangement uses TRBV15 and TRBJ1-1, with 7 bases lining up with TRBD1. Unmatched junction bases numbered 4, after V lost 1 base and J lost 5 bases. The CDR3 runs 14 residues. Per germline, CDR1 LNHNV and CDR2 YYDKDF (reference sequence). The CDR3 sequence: CATSRGSGGTEAFF. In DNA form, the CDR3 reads TGTGCCACCAGCAGAGGCTCAGGGGGGACTGAAGCTTTCTTT.

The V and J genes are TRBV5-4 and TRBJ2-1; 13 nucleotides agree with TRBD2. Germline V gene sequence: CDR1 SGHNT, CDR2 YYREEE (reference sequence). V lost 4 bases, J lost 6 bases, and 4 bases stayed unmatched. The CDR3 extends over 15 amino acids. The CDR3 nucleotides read TGTGCCAGCAGCGTCGGGACTAGCGGGACCAATGAGCAGTTCTTC. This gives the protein CASSVGTSGTNEQFF. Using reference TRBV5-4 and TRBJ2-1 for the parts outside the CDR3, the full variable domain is ETGVTQSPTHLIKTRGQQVTLRCSSQSGHNTVSWYQQALGQGPQFIFQYYREEENGRGNFPPRFSGLQFPNYSSELNVNALELDDSALYLCASSVGTSGTNEQFFGPGTRLTVL.

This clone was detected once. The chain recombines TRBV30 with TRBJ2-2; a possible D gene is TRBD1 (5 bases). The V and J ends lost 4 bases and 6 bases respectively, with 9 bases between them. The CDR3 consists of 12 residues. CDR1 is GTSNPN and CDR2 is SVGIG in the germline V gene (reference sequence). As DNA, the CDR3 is TGTGCCTGGACACAGGCAGCCGGGGAGCTGTTTTTT. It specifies CAWTQAAGELFF.

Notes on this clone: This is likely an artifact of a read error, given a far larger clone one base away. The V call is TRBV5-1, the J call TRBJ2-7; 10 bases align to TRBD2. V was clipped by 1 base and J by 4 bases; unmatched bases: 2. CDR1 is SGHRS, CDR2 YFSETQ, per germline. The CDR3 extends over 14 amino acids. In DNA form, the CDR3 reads TGCGCCAGCAGCTTGAGCGGGAGGGGGTACGAGCAGTACTTC. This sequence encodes CASSLSGRGYEQYF.

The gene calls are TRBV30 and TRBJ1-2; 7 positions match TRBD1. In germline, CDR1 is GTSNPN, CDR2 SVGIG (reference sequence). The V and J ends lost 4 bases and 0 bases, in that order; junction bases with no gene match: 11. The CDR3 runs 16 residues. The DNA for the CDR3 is TGTGCCTGGACCCTACCGGGACAGTCAGCTAACTATGGCTACACCTTC. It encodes CAWTLPGQSANYGYTF. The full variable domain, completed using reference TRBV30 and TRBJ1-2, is SQTIHQWPATLVQPVGSPLSLECTVEGTSNPNLYWYRQAAGRGLQLLFYSVGIGQISSEVPQNLSASRPQDRQFILSSKKLLLSDSGFYLCAWTLPGQSANYGYTFGSGTRLTVV.

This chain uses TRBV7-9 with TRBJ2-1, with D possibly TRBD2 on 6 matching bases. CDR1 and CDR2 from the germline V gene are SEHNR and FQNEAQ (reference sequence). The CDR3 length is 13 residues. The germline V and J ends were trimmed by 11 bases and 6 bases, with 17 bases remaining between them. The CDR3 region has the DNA TGTGCCTCTCGACTAGTCGAGATCAATGAGCAGTTCTTC. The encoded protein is CASRLVEINEQFF.

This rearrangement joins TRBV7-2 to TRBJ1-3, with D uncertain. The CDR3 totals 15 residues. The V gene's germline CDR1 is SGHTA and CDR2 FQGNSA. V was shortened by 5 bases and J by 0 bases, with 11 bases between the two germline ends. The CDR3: CASSPGGNSGNTIYF. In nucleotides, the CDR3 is TGTGCCAGCAGCCCCGGCGGGAACTCTGGAAACACCATATATTTT.

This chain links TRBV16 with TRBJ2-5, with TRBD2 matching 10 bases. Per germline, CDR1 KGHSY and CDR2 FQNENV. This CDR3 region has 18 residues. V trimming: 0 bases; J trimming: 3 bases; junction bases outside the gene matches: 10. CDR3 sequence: CASSQSPWSGGAEETQYF. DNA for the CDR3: TGTGCCAGCAGCCAATCCCCTTGGAGCGGGGGGGCCGAAGAGACCCAGTACTTC.

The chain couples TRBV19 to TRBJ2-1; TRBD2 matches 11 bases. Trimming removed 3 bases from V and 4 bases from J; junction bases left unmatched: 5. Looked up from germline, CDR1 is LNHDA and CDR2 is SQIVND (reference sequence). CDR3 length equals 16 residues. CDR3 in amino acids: CASSMKGLAEYNEQFF. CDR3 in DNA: TGTGCCAGTAGTATGAAGGGACTAGCGGAATACAATGAGCAGTTCTTC.

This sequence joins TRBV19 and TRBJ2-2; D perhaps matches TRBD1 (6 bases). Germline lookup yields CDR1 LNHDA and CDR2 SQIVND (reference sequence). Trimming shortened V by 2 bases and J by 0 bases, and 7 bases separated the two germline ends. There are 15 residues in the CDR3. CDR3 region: CASSIQGSNTGELFF. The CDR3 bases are TGTGCCAGTAGTATACAGGGGTCGAACACCGGGGAGCTGTTTTTT.